These T cell receptor beta chains were read from a single sample in a study of cytomegalovirus exposure and HLA in healthy donors. Assay used: immunoSEQ multiplex PCR; TCRdb lists only in-frame clones, some missing. The repertoire has around 90,000 clones, about 85% of them found once; the top ten carry 7% to 8.5%. Sequenced: PBMCs. These receptors originate from a man aged 40-50 years in good health and CMV-seropositive. Each CDR3 is given with its conserved first and last residue. Fields, in order: CDR3 protein, V gene, J gene.

CSVELAGGVSEQFF	TRBV29-1	TRBJ2-1
CASSPGGRGAGEKLFF	TRBV28	TRBJ1-4
CASSLALNDGNYGYTF	TRBV5-1	TRBJ1-2
CATSRDIGRENTEAFF	TRBV15	TRBJ1-1
CASSKQDNEQFF	TRBV19	TRBJ2-1
CASSQVGQGALGEKLFF	TRBV4-2	TRBJ1-4
CASSLNSPGNTIYF	TRBV6-5	TRBJ1-3
CASSDRSNQPQHF	TRBV2	TRBJ1-5
CASSVYSGGAFEQFF	TRBV9	TRBJ2-1
CSVGRQGILGETQYF	TRBV29-1	TRBJ2-5
CASSELVQGGKLFF	TRBV6-1	TRBJ1-4
CASSQTQYNSPLHF	TRBV14	TRBJ1-6
CASSRGQMSTMNTEAFF	TRBV5-5	TRBJ1-1
CASSDTGGADTQYF	TRBV10-1	TRBJ2-3
CASSLVAAGYTF	TRBV7-9	TRBJ1-2
CAWSVLRRQSIYEQYF	TRBV30	TRBJ2-7
CASSEGRYEQYF	TRBV6-1	TRBJ2-7
CASRLGGGRVETQYF	TRBV27	TRBJ2-5
CASTPGQALTDTQYF	TRBV11-3	TRBJ2-3
CASSGTFNQPQHF	TRBV6-1	TRBJ1-5
CASSNRGLYNEQFF	TRBV7-9	TRBJ2-1
CASSLSGNTGEQYF	TRBV6-1	TRBJ2-7
CASSLALGTGDGYTF	TRBV7-9	TRBJ1-2
CASRPGQTNTGELFF	TRBV6-5	TRBJ2-2
CASSSTGYGYTF	TRBV7-9	TRBJ1-2
CASSFWAPSGANVLTF	TRBV5-8	TRBJ2-6
CASSLNLRGYTF	TRBV28	TRBJ1-2
CASSEVPGSSGNTIYF	TRBV10-1	TRBJ1-3
CASRKPLFEGDEQFF	TRBV12-2	TRBJ2-1
CASSPDRGNTIYF	TRBV11-2	TRBJ1-3
CASMKDRGIEQFF	TRBV10-2	TRBJ2-1
CASSLGTSGRVYEQYF	TRBV7-6	TRBJ2-7
CASSVDIAREETQYF	TRBV9	TRBJ2-5
CASRGRERSDTQYF	TRBV19	TRBJ2-3
CASSLGQQEKLFF	TRBV5-4	TRBJ1-4
CASSSGQGGADTQYF	TRBV5-1	TRBJ2-3
CSSSLGEEQVFYEQYF	TRBV7-9	TRBJ2-7
CASSQDSTNEKLFF	TRBV5-6	TRBJ1-4
CASSLGLADYEQYF	TRBV5-4	TRBJ2-7
CASSSREGRADTQYF	TRBV11-1	TRBJ2-3
CASSPGSGGARDTQYF	TRBV7-6	TRBJ2-3
CASSIDPSGGQPQHF	TRBV19	TRBJ1-5